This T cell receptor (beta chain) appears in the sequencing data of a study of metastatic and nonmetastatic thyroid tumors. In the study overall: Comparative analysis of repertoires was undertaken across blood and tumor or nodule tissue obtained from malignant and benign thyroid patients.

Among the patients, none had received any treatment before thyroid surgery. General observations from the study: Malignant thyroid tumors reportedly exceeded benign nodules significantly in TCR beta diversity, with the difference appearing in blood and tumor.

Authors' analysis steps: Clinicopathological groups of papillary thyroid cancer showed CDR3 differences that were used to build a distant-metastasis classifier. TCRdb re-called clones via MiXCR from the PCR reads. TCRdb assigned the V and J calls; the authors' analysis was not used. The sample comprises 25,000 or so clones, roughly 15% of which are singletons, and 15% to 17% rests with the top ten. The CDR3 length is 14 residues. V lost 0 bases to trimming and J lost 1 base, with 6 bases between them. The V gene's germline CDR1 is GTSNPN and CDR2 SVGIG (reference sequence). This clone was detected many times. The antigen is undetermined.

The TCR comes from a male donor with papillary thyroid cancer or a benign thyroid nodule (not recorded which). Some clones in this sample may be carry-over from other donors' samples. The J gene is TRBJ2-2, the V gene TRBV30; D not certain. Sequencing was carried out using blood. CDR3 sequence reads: CAWSVALNTGELFF. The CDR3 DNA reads TGTGCCTGGAGTGTCGCCCTGAACACCGGGGAGCTGTTTTTT.